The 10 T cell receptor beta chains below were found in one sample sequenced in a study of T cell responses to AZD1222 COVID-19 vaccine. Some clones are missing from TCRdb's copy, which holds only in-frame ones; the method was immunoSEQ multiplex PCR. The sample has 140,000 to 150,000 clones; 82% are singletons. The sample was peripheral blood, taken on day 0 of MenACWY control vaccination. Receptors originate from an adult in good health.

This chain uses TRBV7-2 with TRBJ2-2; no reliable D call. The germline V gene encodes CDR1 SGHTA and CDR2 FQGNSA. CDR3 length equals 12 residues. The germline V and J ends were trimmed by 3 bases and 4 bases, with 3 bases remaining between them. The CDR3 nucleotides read TGTGCCAGCAGCTTCGGCACCGGGGAGCTGTTTTTT. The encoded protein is CASSFGTGELFF.

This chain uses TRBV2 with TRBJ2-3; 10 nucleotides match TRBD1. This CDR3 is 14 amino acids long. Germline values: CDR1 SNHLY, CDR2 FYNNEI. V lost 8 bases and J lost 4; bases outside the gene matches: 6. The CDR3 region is CASSDRGRSDTQYF. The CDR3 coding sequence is TGTGCCAGCTCCGACAGGGGGCGTTCAGATACGCAGTATTTT.

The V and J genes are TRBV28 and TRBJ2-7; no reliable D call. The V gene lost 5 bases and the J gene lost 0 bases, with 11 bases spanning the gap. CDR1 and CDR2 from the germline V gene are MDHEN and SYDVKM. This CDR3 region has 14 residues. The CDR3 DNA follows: TGTGCCAGCAGTCCTACGGGCCGCTCCTACGAGCAGTACGTC. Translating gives CASSPTGRSYEQYV.

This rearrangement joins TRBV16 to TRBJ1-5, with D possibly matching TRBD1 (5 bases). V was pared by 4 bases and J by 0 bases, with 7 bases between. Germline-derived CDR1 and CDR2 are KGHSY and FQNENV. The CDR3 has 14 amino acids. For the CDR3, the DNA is TGTGCCAGCAGCCCCGGGGGTAGCAATCAGCCCCAGCATTTT. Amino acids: CASSPGGSNQPQHF.

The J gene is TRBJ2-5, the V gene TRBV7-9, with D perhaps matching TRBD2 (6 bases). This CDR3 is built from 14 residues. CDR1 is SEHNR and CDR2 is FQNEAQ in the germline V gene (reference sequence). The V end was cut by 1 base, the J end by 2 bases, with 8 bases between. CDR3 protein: CASSLVGRQETQYF. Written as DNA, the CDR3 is TGTGCCAGCAGCTTAGTTGGGAGGCAAGAGACCCAGTACTTC.

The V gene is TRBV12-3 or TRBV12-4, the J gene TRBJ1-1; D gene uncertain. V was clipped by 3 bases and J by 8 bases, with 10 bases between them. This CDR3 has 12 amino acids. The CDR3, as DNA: TGTGCCAGCAGTTTGTGGGGTGCCGAAGCTTTCTTT. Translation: CASSLWGAEAFF.

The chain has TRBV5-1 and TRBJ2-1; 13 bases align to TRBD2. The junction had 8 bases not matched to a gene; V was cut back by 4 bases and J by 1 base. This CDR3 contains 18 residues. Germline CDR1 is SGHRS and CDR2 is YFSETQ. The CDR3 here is CASSPPGLAGLSYNEQFF. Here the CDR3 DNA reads TGCGCCAGCAGCCCGCCGGGACTAGCGGGGCTATCCTACAATGAGCAGTTCTTC.

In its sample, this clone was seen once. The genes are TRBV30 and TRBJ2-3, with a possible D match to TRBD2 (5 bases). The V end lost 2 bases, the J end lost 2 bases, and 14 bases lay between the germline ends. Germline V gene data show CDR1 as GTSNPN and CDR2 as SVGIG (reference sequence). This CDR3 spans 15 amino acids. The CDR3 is CAWSQSRAFTDTQYF. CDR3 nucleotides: TGTGCCTGGAGTCAATCGAGGGCCTTCACAGATACGCAGTATTTT.

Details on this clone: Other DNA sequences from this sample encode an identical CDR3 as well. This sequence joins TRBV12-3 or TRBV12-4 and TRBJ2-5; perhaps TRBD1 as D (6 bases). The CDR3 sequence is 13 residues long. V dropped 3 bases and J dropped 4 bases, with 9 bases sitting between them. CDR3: CASSFQGRETQYF. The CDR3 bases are TGTGCCAGCAGTTTTCAGGGGCGAGAGACCCAGTACTTC.

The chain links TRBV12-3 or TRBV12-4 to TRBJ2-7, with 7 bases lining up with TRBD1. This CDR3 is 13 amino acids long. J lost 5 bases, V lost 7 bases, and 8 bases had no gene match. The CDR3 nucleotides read TGTGCCAGCACCCGACAGGGTTCCAACGAGCAGTACTTC. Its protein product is CASTRQGSNEQYF.